Listed here is a single T cell receptor beta chain. This sample was taken from a study of T cell changes during pregnancy in multiple sclerosis. The trim removed 6 bases at V and 14 bases at J, leaving 27 bases unmatched. The CDR3 runs to 17 residues. Germline-derived CDR1 and CDR2 are SGHDT and YYEEEE. The protocol was immunoSEQ multiplex PCR, while the TCRdb copy is restricted to in-frame clones and leaves out a portion. Of 18,000 or so clones detected, roughly 91% appear once; the ten largest clones hold approximately 1.3%. Sequencing was performed on CD4+ T cells from peripheral blood mononuclear cells, taken in the first trimester of pregnancy. V gene TRBV5-6 combines with J gene TRBJ2-3; 7 nucleotides line up with TRBD1. The source is a female donor in good health, enrolled as a control in a pregnancy study. The CDR3 spells CASNLQQGTPWTTIAYF. For the CDR3, the DNA is TGTGCCAGCAACCTACAACAGGGGACCCCGTGGACGACTATAGCGTATTTT.